This is a list of T cell receptor beta chains from one sample in a study of vaccination and CD4 T cells after COVID-19. TCRdb re-analysed the PCR reads in MiXCR, keeping a single row per CDR3 protein. The sample shows around 2,400 distinct CDR3 sequences, 25% to 30% of them seen only once. These receptors are not linked to any known antigen. Specimen: CD4+ T cells from blood, cultured in vitro, collected after SARS-CoV-2 vaccination. The receptors were sampled from a human donor who had recovered from COVID-19. Each CDR3 is given with its conserved first and last residue.

J gene,V gene,CDR3 length,CDR3 protein
TRBJ1-2,TRBV20-1,13,CSSLSGTGDGYTF
TRBJ1-1,TRBV11-1,16,CASSWDRGVKDTEAFF
TRBJ2-7,TRBV7-2,16,CASRSGTSGDLEEQYF
TRBJ1-2,TRBV15,12,CATSEGAYGYTF
TRBJ1-2,TRBV10-3,12,CAITGTTDYYTF
TRBJ1-2,TRBV19,16,CASSIPRTGFDYGYTF
TRBJ1-5,TRBV7-8,17,CASSKGGGRSSNQPQHF
TRBJ1-2,TRBV20-1,14,CSAHRGQSNYGYTF
TRBJ1-5,TRBV18,16,CASSAVQEASDQPQHF
TRBJ2-6,TRBV6-4,18,CASSDSRGSGTGANVLTF
TRBJ2-5,TRBV27,14,CASSLSRGKETQYF
TRBJ1-5,TRBV15,17,CATSRDSFKEGKQPQHF
TRBJ1-2,TRBV6-2/TRBV6-3,15,CASTMRQGGIYGYTF
TRBJ2-1,TRBV7-9,16,CASSTLGHLSYNEQFF
TRBJ1-1,TRBV20-1,16,CSARDNGRLRNTEAFF
TRBJ1-2,TRBV19,15,CASTPDGRGAYGYTF
TRBJ1-6,TRBV10-3,14,CAISEQGDNSPLHF
TRBJ2-7,TRBV27,17,CASSPRSTSGGPYEQYF
TRBJ2-3,TRBV27,12,CASSLSGGTQYF
TRBJ2-7,TRBV15,13,CATRGGSSYEQYF
TRBJ1-2,TRBV7-2,13,CASTSPGRDGYTF
TRBJ2-3,TRBV11-3,15,CASSAIAGDPDTQYF
TRBJ1-6,TRBV6-5,16,CASSYGQGKGNSPLHF
TRBJ1-3,TRBV7-9,16,CASSFNRDHSGNTIYF
TRBJ2-5,TRBV5-1,12,CASSFRQETQYF
TRBJ1-1,TRBV7-2,15,CASSLGQLDYTEAFF
TRBJ2-7,TRBV15,14,CATSTGQGSNEQYF
TRBJ1-2,TRBV19,17,CASSTSPGQGAVYGYTF
TRBJ1-2,TRBV7-8,16,CASSYLGQSSNYGYTF
TRBJ1-5,TRBV7-2,13,CASSIFLRQPQHF
TRBJ2-1,TRBV7-9,17,CASSLEERLAGGPEQFF
TRBJ1-5,TRBV20-1,15,CSARGGGHKNQPQHF
TRBJ1-2,TRBV15,15,CATSPHTGVWGGYTF
TRBJ2-2,TRBV11-3,13,CASSLEGRGELFF
TRBJ2-7,TRBV15,15,CATSRDGGDYYEQYF
TRBJ2-3,TRBV27,13,CASTTRLTDTQYF
TRBJ2-7,TRBV7-3,15,CASSFPKWSSYEQYF